What follows is one TCR beta chain and its context. Its cognate antigen is unknown. The data stem from a study of cytomegalovirus exposure and HLA in healthy donors. The wider study: Inside one of the first data releases sat about 85 million unique TCRs taken from HLA-typed donors.

Broader study findings: TCR beta sequences reportedly predicted the HLA-A and HLA-B alleles of most subjects accurately. An analysis done earlier found most TCR beta V segments productive about 87% or about 30% of the time.

Germline V gene sequence: CDR1 PRHDT, CDR2 FYEKMQ (reference sequence). This CDR3 region has 15 residues. Deletions cut 3 bases from V and 0 bases from J, with 12 bases between. Use of 60 Vbeta and 13 Jbeta primers characterized the PCR. The protocol was immunoSEQ multiplex PCR, while the TCRdb copy is restricted to in-frame clones and leaves out a portion. The sample yields 100,000 to 150,000 clones, 75% to 85% seen once. Specimen: PBMCs. The TCR was taken from a girl aged 2 to 9 in good health and CMV-seronegative. The chain joins TRBV13 to TRBJ2-7, with a tentative D call TRBD2 (7 bases). The CDR3 reads CASSLEGGSSYEQYF. The CDR3 DNA reads as TGTGCCAGCAGCTTGGAGGGGGGGAGCTCCTACGAGCAGTACTTC.